The rows below give T cell receptor beta chains drawn from one sample of a study of T cell responses to AZD1222 COVID-19 vaccine. Profiled with immunoSEQ multiplex PCR; TCRdb holds only in-frame clones, not every one. The data show under 150,000 clones, just over 85% seen once. The material sequenced was peripheral blood, taken on day 0 of AZD1222 vaccination. The source is an adult in good health. Both conserved end residues are part of each CDR3. Fields, in order: clone size, J gene, V gene, D gene, CDR3 protein, CDR3 DNA. A D gene is named only where the DNA matches it firmly. Clone size, where shown, is once, few, many, or a class for clones that have expanded.

abundance: once; j_gene: TRBJ1-2; v_gene: TRBV5-1; d_gene: TRBD1; CDR3aa: CASSPRQGADYGYTF; CDR3nt: TGCGCCAGCAGCCCCAGACAGGGGGCTGACTATGGCTACACCTTC
abundance: once; j_gene: TRBJ1-1; v_gene: TRBV18; d_gene: -; CDR3aa: CASSQAQNTEAFF; CDR3nt: TGTGCCAGCTCACAGGCCCAGAACACTGAAGCTTTCTTT
abundance: few; j_gene: TRBJ2-3; v_gene: TRBV4-3; d_gene: -; CDR3aa: CASSQTDYTDTQYF; CDR3nt: TGCGCCAGCAGCCAAACGGACTACACAGATACGCAGTATTTT
abundance: -; j_gene: TRBJ1-2; v_gene: TRBV6-2/TRBV6-3; d_gene: -; CDR3aa: CASSRGQGSNYGYTF; CDR3nt: TGTGCCAGCAGCCGCGGTCAGGGTAGCAACTATGGCTACACCTTC
abundance: once; j_gene: TRBJ2-7; v_gene: TRBV6-2/TRBV6-3; d_gene: -; CDR3aa: CASSYPASVDYEQYF; CDR3nt: TGTGCCAGCAGTTACCCGGCTAGCGTTGACTACGAGCAGTACTTC
abundance: -; j_gene: TRBJ2-4; v_gene: TRBV6-2/TRBV6-3; d_gene: -; CDR3aa: CASSYSGGLAKNIQYF; CDR3nt: TGTGCCAGCAGTTACTCCGGGGGACTAGCCAAAAACATTCAGTACTTC
abundance: -; j_gene: TRBJ2-7; v_gene: TRBV5-1; d_gene: TRBD1; CDR3aa: CASSFRGQAYEQYF; CDR3nt: TGCGCCAGCAGCTTCAGGGGACAGGCCTACGAGCAGTACTTC
abundance: few; j_gene: TRBJ1-2; v_gene: TRBV2; d_gene: TRBD1; CDR3aa: CASIRDRGYVNYGYTF; CDR3nt: TGTGCCAGCATTCGGGACAGGGGTTATGTTAACTATGGCTACACCTTC
abundance: -; j_gene: TRBJ2-7; v_gene: TRBV7-7; d_gene: -; CDR3aa: CASSSGTESYEQYF; CDR3nt: TGTGCCAGCAGCTCCGGGACGGAATCCTACGAGCAGTACTTC
abundance: -; j_gene: TRBJ2-1; v_gene: TRBV18; d_gene: -; CDR3aa: CASSPPGTASYNEQFF; CDR3nt: TGTGCCAGCTCACCACCGGGCACGGCCTCCTACAATGAGCAGTTCTTC
abundance: -; j_gene: TRBJ2-3; v_gene: TRBV13; d_gene: -; CDR3aa: CASSQQADTQYF; CDR3nt: TGTGCCAGCAGCCAGCAGGCAGATACGCAGTATTTT
abundance: -; j_gene: TRBJ1-5; v_gene: TRBV10-3; d_gene: -; CDR3aa: CAITPDGNNQPQHF; CDR3nt: TGTGCCATCACTCCGGACGGAAACAATCAGCCCCAGCATTTT
abundance: -; j_gene: TRBJ1-6; v_gene: TRBV15; d_gene: -; CDR3aa: CATSNFPGGNSPLHF; CDR3nt: TGTGCCACCAGCAACTTCCCTGGGGGTAATTCACCCCTCCACTTT
abundance: -; j_gene: TRBJ1-2; v_gene: TRBV7-2; d_gene: TRBD1; CDR3aa: CASSPTGRGQGNRYTF; CDR3nt: TGTGCCAGCAGCCCGACAGGAAGGGGACAGGGGAACCGCTACACCTTC
abundance: once; j_gene: TRBJ2-5; v_gene: TRBV9; d_gene: TRBD2; CDR3aa: CASSVVRGGQETQYF; CDR3nt: TGTGCCAGCAGCGTAGTCCGGGGGGGCCAGGAGACCCAGTACTTC
abundance: -; j_gene: TRBJ2-2; v_gene: TRBV11-2; d_gene: -; CDR3aa: CASSLDGITTSTGELFF; CDR3nt: TGTGCCAGCAGCTTAGATGGGATAACTACAAGCACCGGGGAGCTGTTTTTT
abundance: -; j_gene: TRBJ1-5; v_gene: TRBV18; d_gene: -; CDR3aa: CASTVGNSNQPQHF; CDR3nt: TGTGCCAGCACCGTGGGAAATAGCAATCAGCCCCAGCATTTT
abundance: -; j_gene: TRBJ2-3; v_gene: TRBV2; d_gene: -; CDR3aa: CASSENGRTDTQYF; CDR3nt: TGTGCCAGCAGTGAAAACGGGCGGACAGATACGCAGTATTTT
abundance: -; j_gene: TRBJ1-2; v_gene: TRBV19; d_gene: -; CDR3aa: CASSIGTGPSGGGYTF; CDR3nt: TGTGCCAGTAGTATAGGCACGGGACCGTCGGGAGGAGGCTACACTTTC
abundance: -; j_gene: TRBJ1-6; v_gene: TRBV3-1/TRBV3-2; d_gene: -; CDR3aa: CASSHAPGNGSPLHF; CDR3nt: TGTGCCAGCAGCCATGCCCCAGGGAACGGTTCACCCCTCCACTTT
abundance: -; j_gene: TRBJ1-1; v_gene: TRBV5-4; d_gene: -; CDR3aa: CASSLWGPEGDTEAFF; CDR3nt: TGTGCCAGCAGCTTGTGGGGACCGGAAGGGGACACTGAAGCTTTCTTT
abundance: -; j_gene: TRBJ2-5; v_gene: TRBV7-2; d_gene: -; CDR3aa: CASSQGGWSLQETQYF; CDR3nt: TGTGCCAGCAGCCAGGGCGGTTGGTCCCTCCAAGAGACCCAGTACTTC
abundance: -; j_gene: TRBJ2-3; v_gene: TRBV9; d_gene: -; CDR3aa: CASSAEGEDTQYF; CDR3nt: TGTGCCAGCAGCGCCGAAGGGGAGGATACGCAGTATTTT
abundance: -; j_gene: TRBJ1-1; v_gene: TRBV12-3/TRBV12-4; d_gene: -; CDR3aa: CASSLWVAEAFF; CDR3nt: TGTGCCAGCAGTTTATGGGTCGCTGAAGCTTTCTTT
abundance: -; j_gene: TRBJ2-1; v_gene: TRBV18; d_gene: -; CDR3aa: CASSPPTGTLYNEQFF; CDR3nt: TGTGCCAGCTCACCACCTACCGGGACACTATACAATGAGCAGTTCTTC
abundance: few; j_gene: TRBJ1-1; v_gene: TRBV4-2; d_gene: -; CDR3aa: CASSQPAAGHTEAFF; CDR3nt: TGTGCCAGCAGCCAACCAGCGGCAGGGCACACTGAAGCTTTCTTT
abundance: -; j_gene: TRBJ2-7; v_gene: TRBV18; d_gene: TRBD2; CDR3aa: CASSPRLAGEDEQYF; CDR3nt: TGTGCCAGCTCACCACGTTTAGCGGGAGAGGACGAGCAGTACTTC
abundance: -; j_gene: TRBJ2-7; v_gene: TRBV6-6; d_gene: TRBD1; CDR3aa: CASNPGTGRGEQYF; CDR3nt: TGTGCCAGCAACCCCGGGACAGGGAGGGGCGAGCAGTACTTC
abundance: -; j_gene: TRBJ1-1; v_gene: TRBV5-6; d_gene: -; CDR3aa: CASSLPRTGTEAFF; CDR3nt: TGTGCCAGCAGCTTGCCCCGGACGGGGACTGAAGCTTTCTTT
abundance: -; j_gene: TRBJ2-3; v_gene: TRBV29-1; d_gene: TRBD1; CDR3aa: CSVAGPGQGKTDTQYF; CDR3nt: TGCAGCGTTGCCGGTCCGGGACAGGGGAAAACAGATACGCAGTATTTT
abundance: -; j_gene: TRBJ2-7; v_gene: TRBV28; d_gene: TRBD2; CDR3aa: CASSLRTSGSYEQYF; CDR3nt: TGTGCCAGCAGTCTCCGGACTAGCGGGAGCTACGAGCAGTACTTC
abundance: -; j_gene: TRBJ2-3; v_gene: TRBV5-6; d_gene: -; CDR3aa: CASSLDRDYTDTQYF; CDR3nt: TGTGCCAGCAGCTTAGACAGGGACTATACAGATACGCAGTATTTT
abundance: -; j_gene: TRBJ2-1; v_gene: TRBV4-1; d_gene: -; CDR3aa: CASSLSRELGNEQFF; CDR3nt: TGCGCCAGCAGCCTCTCCAGGGAACTGGGGAATGAGCAGTTCTTC
abundance: -; j_gene: TRBJ2-7; v_gene: TRBV7-9; d_gene: -; CDR3aa: CASSSIDGPVDSYEQYF; CDR3nt: TGTGCCAGCAGCTCAATCGACGGGCCGGTGGACTCCTACGAGCAGTACTTC
abundance: -; j_gene: TRBJ2-5; v_gene: TRBV10-1; d_gene: TRBD2; CDR3aa: CASSESGGSGRERETQYF; CDR3nt: TGCGCCAGCAGTGAGTCGGGTGGTAGCGGGAGGGAGCGGGAGACCCAGTACTTC
abundance: -; j_gene: TRBJ2-2; v_gene: TRBV5-4; d_gene: TRBD2; CDR3aa: CASSPGLAKGTGELFF; CDR3nt: TGTGCCAGCAGCCCGGGACTAGCGAAAGGCACCGGGGAGCTGTTTTTT
abundance: -; j_gene: TRBJ1-5; v_gene: TRBV15; d_gene: TRBD1; CDR3aa: CATSRMTGRNQPQHF; CDR3nt: TGTGCCACCAGCAGGATGACAGGGCGCAATCAGCCCCAGCATTTT
abundance: -; j_gene: TRBJ2-5; v_gene: TRBV5-4; d_gene: TRBD2; CDR3aa: CASSSWIAGGETQYF; CDR3nt: TGTGCCAGCAGCTCCTGGATAGCGGGGGGGGAGACCCAGTACTTC
abundance: -; j_gene: TRBJ1-5; v_gene: TRBV5-5; d_gene: -; CDR3aa: CASSLVWGLRQPQHF; CDR3nt: TGTGCCAGCAGCTTGGTGTGGGGGCTGAGGCAGCCCCAGCATTTT
abundance: -; j_gene: TRBJ2-3; v_gene: TRBV7-3; d_gene: TRBD2; CDR3aa: CASSLSGLAGDTQYF; CDR3nt: TGTGCCAGCAGCTTATCGGGACTAGCCGGGGATACGCAGTATTTT
abundance: -; j_gene: TRBJ1-2; v_gene: TRBV6-5; d_gene: TRBD1; CDR3aa: CASSITGGVDGYTF; CDR3nt: TGTGCCAGCAGTATCACAGGGGGAGTGGATGGCTACACCTTC
abundance: -; j_gene: TRBJ2-7; v_gene: TRBV13; d_gene: -; CDR3aa: CASSPDRSSYEQYF; CDR3nt: TGTGCCAGCAGTCCAGACAGAAGCTCCTACGAGCAGTACTTC
abundance: -; j_gene: TRBJ1-5; v_gene: TRBV10-2; d_gene: TRBD1; CDR3aa: CASSLTGLNQPQHF; CDR3nt: TGCGCCAGCAGTCTGACAGGGCTTAATCAGCCCCAGCATTTT
abundance: -; j_gene: TRBJ1-4; v_gene: TRBV19; d_gene: -; CDR3aa: CASRMGGEKLFF; CDR3nt: TGTGCCAGTAGGATGGGGGGTGAAAAACTGTTTTTT
abundance: -; j_gene: TRBJ1-2; v_gene: TRBV28; d_gene: -; CDR3aa: CASRLRGANYGYTF; CDR3nt: TGTGCCAGCAGGTTACGTGGAGCTAACTATGGCTACACCTTC
abundance: -; j_gene: TRBJ1-1; v_gene: TRBV30; d_gene: TRBD1; CDR3aa: CAWSAGQGNTEAFF; CDR3nt: TGTGCCTGGAGCGCTGGACAGGGGAACACTGAAGCTTTCTTT
abundance: -; j_gene: TRBJ2-1; v_gene: TRBV6-2/TRBV6-3; d_gene: -; CDR3aa: CASSYSKTSSSYNEQFF; CDR3nt: TGTGCCAGCAGTTACTCGAAGACTTCTAGCTCCTACAATGAGCAGTTCTTC
abundance: -; j_gene: TRBJ2-5; v_gene: TRBV9; d_gene: TRBD2; CDR3aa: CASSVGTSGGPQETQYF; CDR3nt: TGTGCCAGCAGCGTAGGGACTAGCGGGGGGCCTCAAGAGACCCAGTACTTC
abundance: -; j_gene: TRBJ1-6; v_gene: TRBV4-2; d_gene: -; CDR3aa: CASSQGFRGLFESSYNSPLHF; CDR3nt: TGTGCCAGCAGCCAAGGTTTTCGGGGTCTGTTTGAAAGCTCCTATAATTCACCCCTCCACTTT
abundance: -; j_gene: TRBJ2-1; v_gene: TRBV9; d_gene: TRBD2; CDR3aa: CASSVSGGLNNEQFF; CDR3nt: TGTGCCAGCAGCGTTAGCGGGGGGCTCAACAATGAGCAGTTCTTC
abundance: -; j_gene: TRBJ2-5; v_gene: TRBV7-2; d_gene: -; CDR3aa: CASSLTRAQETQYF; CDR3nt: TGTGCCAGCAGCTTAACCAGGGCCCAAGAGACCCAGTACTTC
abundance: -; j_gene: TRBJ1-4; v_gene: TRBV10-3; d_gene: TRBD1; CDR3aa: CAISESDRGNEKLFF; CDR3nt: TGTGCCATCAGTGAGTCGGACAGGGGGAACGAAAAACTGTTTTTT
abundance: -; j_gene: TRBJ1-6; v_gene: TRBV3-1/TRBV3-2; d_gene: -; CDR3aa: CASSQRALSTYNSPLHF; CDR3nt: TGTGCCAGCAGCCAAAGGGCTCTGAGCACCTATAATTCACCCCTCCACTTT
abundance: -; j_gene: TRBJ2-3; v_gene: TRBV7-2; d_gene: -; CDR3aa: CASSTTRSNRIPSTDTQYF; CDR3nt: TGTGCCAGCAGCACCACTCGTTCTAACAGGATTCCTAGCACAGATACGCAGTATTTT